The entry that follows covers one T cell receptor beta chain sequence. Its specificity is not known. The record originates from a study of T cell responses to AZD1222 COVID-19 vaccine. At the level of the study: Samples with a second dose at about 4 or about 12 weeks were pooled together.

Libraries were prepared by immunoSEQ multiplex PCR; TCRdb keeps only in-frame clonotypes and omits some of them. This sample has some 83,000 clones, with approximately 85% found just once. V lost 5 bases and J lost 4, with 12 bases in between. The CDR3 has 13 residues. The germline gives CDR1 GTSNPN, CDR2 SVGIG (reference sequence). Study results and caveats: In the spike-specific TCR repertoire, nearly half reportedly target unmutated variant regions.

The input for sequencing was peripheral blood, taken on day 0 of AZD1222 vaccination. The source is an adult in good health. The J gene is TRBJ2-1, the V gene TRBV30; D possibly corresponds to TRBD1 (6 bases). CDR3 bases: TGTGCCTGGTGGGGGCTACCTTACAATGAGCAGTTCTTC. Protein: CAWWGLPYNEQFF.